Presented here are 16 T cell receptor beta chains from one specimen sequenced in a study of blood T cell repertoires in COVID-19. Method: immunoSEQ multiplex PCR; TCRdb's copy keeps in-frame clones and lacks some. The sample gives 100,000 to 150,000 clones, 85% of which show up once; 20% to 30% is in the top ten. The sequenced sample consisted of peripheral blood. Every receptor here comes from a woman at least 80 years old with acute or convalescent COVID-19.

The CDR3, as DNA: TGTGCCAGCAGCTTAGTCACTATCCAAGAGACCCAGTACTTC. Protein product: CASSLVTIQETQYF. The chain uses TRBV7-8 and TRBJ2-5, with no clear D. Trimming shortened V by 1 base and J by 1 base, and 7 bases separated the two germline ends. Germline V gene lookup returns CDR1 SGHVS and CDR2 FQNEAQ. The CDR3 has 14 amino acids.

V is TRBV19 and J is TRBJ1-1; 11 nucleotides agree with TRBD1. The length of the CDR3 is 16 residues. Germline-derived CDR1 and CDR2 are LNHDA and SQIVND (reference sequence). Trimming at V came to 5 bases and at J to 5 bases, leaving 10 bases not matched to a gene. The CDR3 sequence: CASSPWTGGRGTEAFF. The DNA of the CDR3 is TGTGCCAGTAGTCCCTGGACAGGGGGCAGGGGGACTGAAGCTTTCTTT.

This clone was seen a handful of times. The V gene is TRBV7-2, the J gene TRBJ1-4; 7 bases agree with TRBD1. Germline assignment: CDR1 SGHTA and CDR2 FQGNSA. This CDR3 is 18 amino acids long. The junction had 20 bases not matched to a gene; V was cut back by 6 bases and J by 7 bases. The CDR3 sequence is CASSLFGVTGARGEKLFF. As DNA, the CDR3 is TGTGCCAGCAGTCTCTTTGGGGTAACAGGGGCCCGGGGTGAAAAACTGTTTTTT. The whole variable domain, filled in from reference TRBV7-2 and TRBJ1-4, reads GAGVSQSPSNKVTEKGKDVELRCDPISGHTALYWYRQSLGQGLEFLIYFQGNSAPDKSGLPSDRFSAERTGGSVSTLTIQRTQQEDSAVYLCASSLFGVTGARGEKLFFGSGTQLSVL.

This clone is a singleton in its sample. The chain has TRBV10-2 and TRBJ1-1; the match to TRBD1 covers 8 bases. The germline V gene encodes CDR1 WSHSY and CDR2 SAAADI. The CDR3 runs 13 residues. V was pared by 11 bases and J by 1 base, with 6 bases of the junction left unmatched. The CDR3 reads CAVRDRRNTEAFF. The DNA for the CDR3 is TGCGCCGTCCGGGACAGGCGGAACACTGAAGCTTTCTTT.

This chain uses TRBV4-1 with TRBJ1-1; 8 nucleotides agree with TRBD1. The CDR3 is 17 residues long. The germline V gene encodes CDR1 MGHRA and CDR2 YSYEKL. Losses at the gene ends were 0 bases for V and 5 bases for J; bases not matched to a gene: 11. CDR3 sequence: CASSQDSSGQGKTEAFF. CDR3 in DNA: TGCGCCAGCAGCCAAGATAGTAGTGGACAGGGCAAGACTGAAGCTTTCTTT.

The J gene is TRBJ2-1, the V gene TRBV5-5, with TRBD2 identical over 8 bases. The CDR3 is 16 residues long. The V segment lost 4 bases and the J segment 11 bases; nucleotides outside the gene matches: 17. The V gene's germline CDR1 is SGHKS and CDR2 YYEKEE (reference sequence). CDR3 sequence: CASSAVPGGLGYKQFF. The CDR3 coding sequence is TGTGCCAGCAGCGCCGTTCCGGGGGGGCTCGGTTACAAGCAGTTCTTC.

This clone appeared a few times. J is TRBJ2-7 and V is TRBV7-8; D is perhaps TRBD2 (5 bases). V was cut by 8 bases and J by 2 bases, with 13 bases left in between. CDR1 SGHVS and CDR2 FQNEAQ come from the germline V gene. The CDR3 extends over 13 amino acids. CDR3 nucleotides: TGTGCCAGCGGACGGGGTTCCGCCTACGAGCAGTACTTC. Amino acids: CASGRGSAYEQYF.

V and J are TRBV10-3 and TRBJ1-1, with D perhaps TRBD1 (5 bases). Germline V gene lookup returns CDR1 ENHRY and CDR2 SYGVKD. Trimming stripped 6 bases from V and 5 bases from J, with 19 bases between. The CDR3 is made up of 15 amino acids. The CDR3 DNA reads TGTGCCATCAGGGCCCGGGGGGGTGGCGAGACTGAAGCTTTCTTT. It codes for CAIRARGGGETEAFF.

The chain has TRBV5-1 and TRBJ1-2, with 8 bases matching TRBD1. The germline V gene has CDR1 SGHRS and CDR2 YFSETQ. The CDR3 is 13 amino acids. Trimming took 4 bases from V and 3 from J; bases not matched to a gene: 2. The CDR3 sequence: CASSTGGHYGYTF. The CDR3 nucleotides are TGCGCCAGCAGCACAGGGGGTCACTATGGCTACACCTTC.

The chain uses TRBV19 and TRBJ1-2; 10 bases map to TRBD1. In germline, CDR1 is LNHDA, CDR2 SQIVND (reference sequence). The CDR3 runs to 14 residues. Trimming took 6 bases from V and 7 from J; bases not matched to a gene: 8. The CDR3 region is CASSEGQGTRGYTF. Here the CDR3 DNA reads TGTGCCAGTAGCGAGGGACAGGGGACTCGTGGCTACACCTTC.

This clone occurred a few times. CDR3: CASSIQTNYGYTF. DNA of the CDR3: TGTGCCAGTAGTATCCAGACTAACTATGGCTACACCTTC. This chain links TRBV19 with TRBJ1-2; D is uncertain. This CDR3 has 13 residues. V was clipped by 3 bases and J by 0 bases, with 5 bases between them. CDR1 and CDR2 (germline): LNHDA, SQIVND (reference sequence).

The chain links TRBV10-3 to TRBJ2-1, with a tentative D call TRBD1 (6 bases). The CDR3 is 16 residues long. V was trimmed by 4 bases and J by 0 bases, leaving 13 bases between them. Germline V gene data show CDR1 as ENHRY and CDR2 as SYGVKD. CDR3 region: CAISVRTASSYNEQFF. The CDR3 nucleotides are TGTGCCATCAGTGTAAGGACAGCTAGCTCCTACAATGAGCAGTTCTTC.

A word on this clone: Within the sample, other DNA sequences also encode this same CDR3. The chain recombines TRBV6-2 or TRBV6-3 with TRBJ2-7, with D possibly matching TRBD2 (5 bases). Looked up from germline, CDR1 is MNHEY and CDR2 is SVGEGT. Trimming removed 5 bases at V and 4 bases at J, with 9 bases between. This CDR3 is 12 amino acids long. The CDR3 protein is CASSPRGYEQYF. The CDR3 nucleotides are TGTGCCAGCAGTCCGCGAGGGTACGAGCAGTACTTC.

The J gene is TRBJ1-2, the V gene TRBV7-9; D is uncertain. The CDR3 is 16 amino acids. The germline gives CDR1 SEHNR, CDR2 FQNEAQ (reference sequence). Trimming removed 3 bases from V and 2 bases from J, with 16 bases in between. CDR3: CASSFQRVTPNYGYTF. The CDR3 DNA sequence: TGTGCCAGCAGCTTCCAGAGGGTAACACCAAACTATGGCTACACCTTC.

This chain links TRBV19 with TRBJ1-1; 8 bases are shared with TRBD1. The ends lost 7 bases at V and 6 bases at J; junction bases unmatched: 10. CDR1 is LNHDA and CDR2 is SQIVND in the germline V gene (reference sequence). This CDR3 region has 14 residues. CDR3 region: CASIRTGRRAEAFF. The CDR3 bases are TGTGCCAGTATTAGGACAGGGAGGAGGGCTGAAGCTTTCTTT.

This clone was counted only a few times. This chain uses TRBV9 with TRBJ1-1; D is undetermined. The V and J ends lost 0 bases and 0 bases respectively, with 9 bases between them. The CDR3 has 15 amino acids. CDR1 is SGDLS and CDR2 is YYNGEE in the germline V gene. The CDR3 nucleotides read TGTGCCAGCAGCGTAGGTGGAGGAATGAACACTGAAGCTTTCTTT. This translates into CASSVGGGMNTEAFF.